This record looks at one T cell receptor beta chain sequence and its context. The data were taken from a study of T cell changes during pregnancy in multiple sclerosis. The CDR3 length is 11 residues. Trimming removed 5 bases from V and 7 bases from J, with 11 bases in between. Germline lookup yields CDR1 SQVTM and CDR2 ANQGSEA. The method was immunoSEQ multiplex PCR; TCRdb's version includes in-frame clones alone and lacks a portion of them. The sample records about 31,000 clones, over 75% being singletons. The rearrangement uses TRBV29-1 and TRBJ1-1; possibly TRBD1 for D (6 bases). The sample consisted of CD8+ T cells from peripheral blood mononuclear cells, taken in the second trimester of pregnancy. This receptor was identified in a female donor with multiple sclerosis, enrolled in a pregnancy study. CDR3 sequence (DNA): TGCAGCGTTTTACAGGGATTTGAAGCTTTCTTT. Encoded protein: CSVLQGFEAFF.